These 17 T cell receptor beta chains originate from one sample sequenced in a study of follicular helper T cells after annual influenza vaccination. This sample's time point: 2015-2016 season, pre-vaccination. TCRdb's table, derived via immunoSEQ multiplex PCR, lists solely in-frame clones and lacks some. This sample yields 9,500 to 13,000 clones, of which roughly 80% are seen a single time; more than 3.5% belongs to the top ten. Sequencing was performed on CXCR5+ CD38- circulating T follicular helper cells from blood, taken on the day of influenza vaccination. Subset defined: circulating Tfh, non-naive CD4+CXCR5+PD-1+ (ICOS+CD38+ or ICOS-CD38-). The source is an adult who received the influenza vaccine.

This chain uses TRBV28 with TRBJ1-1; maybe TRBD1 (6 bases). The CDR3 has 12 amino acids. CDR1 is MDHEN and CDR2 is SYDVKM in the germline V gene. The germline V and J ends were trimmed by 8 bases and 1 base, with 8 bases remaining between them. The CDR3 is CASRQENTEAFF. The CDR3 DNA sequence: TGTGCCAGCCGACAGGAGAACACTGAAGCTTTCTTT.

The chain joins TRBV29-1 to TRBJ1-1; no definite D call. The V gene lost 4 bases and the J gene lost 1 base, with 7 bases spanning the gap. From germline, CDR1 is SQVTM and CDR2 ANQGSEA. The CDR3 has 12 amino acids. The CDR3: CSVGVQNTEAFF. CDR3 sequence (DNA): TGCAGCGTTGGGGTCCAGAACACTGAAGCTTTCTTT.

J is TRBJ1-1 and V is TRBV28; a weak D match, TRBD1 (5 bases). Per the germline V gene, CDR1 is MDHEN and CDR2 is SYDVKM. The CDR3 contains 13 residues. Deletions cut 3 bases from V and 11 bases from J, with 16 bases between. The CDR3 sequence is CASSFPGYRRAFF. CDR3 bases: TGTGCCAGCAGTTTTCCTGGGTACAGGCGGGCTTTCTTT. The variable domain in full, with the rest retrieved from reference TRBV28 and TRBJ1-1, is DVKVTQSSRYLVKRTGEKVFLECVQDMDHENMFWYRQDPGLGLRLIYFSYDVKMKEKGDIPEGYSVSREKKERFSLILESASTNQTSMYLCASSFPGYRRAFFGQGTRLTVV.

The J gene is TRBJ2-7, the V gene TRBV6-6; D is unresolved. The length of the CDR3 is 14 residues. Per germline, CDR1 MNHNY and CDR2 SVGAGI (reference sequence). V was shortened by 7 bases and J by 3 bases, with 16 bases between the two germline ends. CDR3 coding DNA: TGTGCCAGCACCCCGCGACTCGACTTCTACGAGCAGTACTTC. This gives the protein CASTPRLDFYEQYF.

This clone was counted between two and nine times. The chain has TRBV6-1 and TRBJ2-2, with a possible D match to TRBD2 (5 bases). Germline CDR1 MNHNS, CDR2 SASEGT. The CDR3 has 15 amino acids. V dropped 4 bases and J dropped 6 bases, with 15 bases sitting between them. The CDR3 DNA reads TGTGCCAGCAGTGCAATTCACGGGATGGCCGGGGAGCTGTTTTTT. This translates into CASSAIHGMAGELFF.

This chain links TRBV30 with TRBJ2-7; 8 positions agree with TRBD2. V shed 1 base and J 4 bases; nucleotides not matched to a gene: 6. CDR3 length equals 14 residues. Germline V CDR1 and CDR2: GTSNPN, SVGIG (reference sequence). CDR3 region: CAWSGLGGAYEQYF. The CDR3 DNA reads TGTGCCTGGAGTGGCCTCGGGGGGGCGTACGAGCAGTACTTC. Full variable domain (rest looked up from reference TRBV30 and TRBJ2-7): SQTIHQWPATLVQPVGSPLSLECTVEGTSNPNLYWYRQAAGRGLQLLFYSVGIGQISSEVPQNLSASRPQDRQFILSSKKLLLSDSGFYLCAWSGLGGAYEQYFGPGTRLTVT.

This chain links TRBV28 with TRBJ1-4; 7 bases are a match to TRBD1. CDR3 size: 14 residues. From germline, CDR1 is MDHEN and CDR2 SYDVKM. The V segment lost 5 bases and the J segment 10 bases; nucleotides outside the gene matches: 10. CDR3 loop: CASSPLDRDGKLFF. For the CDR3, the DNA is TGTGCCAGCAGTCCCCTTGACAGGGACGGAAAACTGTTTTTT.

The rearrangement links TRBV7-2 to TRBJ2-6, with D perhaps assigned TRBD1 or TRBD2 (5 bases each). Trimming removed 1 base from V and 0 bases from J, with 10 bases in between. The germline V gene has CDR1 SGHTA and CDR2 FQGNSA. The CDR3 loop spans 17 amino acids. This chain's CDR3 is CASSLGIGTSGANVLTF. The DNA for the CDR3 is TGTGCCAGCAGCTTAGGGATCGGGACCTCTGGGGCCAACGTCCTGACTTTC.

This chain uses TRBV15 with TRBJ2-3; TRBD2 matches 16 bases. J gave up 4 bases and V 1 base, and 8 bases lay outside the gene matches. Germline V CDR1 and CDR2: LNHNV, YYDKDF (reference sequence). The CDR3 length is 19 residues. This CDR3 reads CATSRGPGTSGGASDTQYF. DNA of the CDR3: TGTGCCACCAGCAGAGGCCCAGGGACTAGCGGGGGGGCCTCAGATACGCAGTATTTT.

The chain recombines TRBV9 with TRBJ1-3; 8 nucleotides line up with TRBD1. The length of the CDR3 is 17 residues. V trimming: 4 bases; J trimming: 2 bases; junction bases outside the gene matches: 11. Germline assignment: CDR1 SGDLS and CDR2 YYNGEE. Written as DNA, the CDR3 is TGTGCCAGCAGCTCCAGCCTATCGGACAGGGCTGGAAACACCATATATTTT. This sequence encodes CASSSSLSDRAGNTIYF.

CDR3 region: CASRQGEASTGELFF. In nucleotides, the CDR3 is TGTGCCAGCAGGCAAGGGGAGGCGAGCACCGGGGAGCTGTTTTTT. The chain employs TRBV5-4 and TRBJ2-2; D might be TRBD2 (6 bases). CDR3 size: 15 residues. The germline V gene has CDR1 SGHNT and CDR2 YYREEE (reference sequence). V was trimmed by 5 bases and J by 4 bases, leaving 15 bases between them.

The chain uses TRBV4-1 and TRBJ1-4; 10 nucleotides align to TRBD1. CDR3 length: 16 residues. Germline-derived CDR1 and CDR2 are MGHRA and YSYEKL. With V trimmed by 4 bases and J by 5 bases, 7 bases remained unmatched. CDR3 nucleotides: TGCGCCAGCAGCCGCTACGTGGACAGGGGGAATGAAAAACTGTTTTTT. Encoded protein: CASSRYVDRGNEKLFF.

The chain employs TRBV6-1 and TRBJ1-2, with D maybe TRBD1 (6 bases). The CDR3 length is 15 residues. CDR1 and CDR2 (germline): MNHNS, SASEGT. Between the trimmed V and J ends, which lost 4 bases and 6 bases, there was a span of 18 bases. CDR3 residues: CASSVGHNYIDGYTF. CDR3 coding DNA: TGTGCCAGCAGTGTGGGACACAATTACATTGATGGCTACACCTTC.

V usage is TRBV5-4 and J usage is TRBJ2-5; 8 bases map to TRBD2. Germline CDR1 is SGHNT and CDR2 is YYREEE (reference sequence). CDR3 length equals 14 residues. V was clipped by 4 bases and J by 4 bases; unmatched bases: 6. The CDR3: CASSPGGLGETQYF. The CDR3 bases are TGTGCCAGCAGCCCGGGGGGGCTAGGAGAGACCCAGTACTTC.

The chain recombines TRBV6-1 with TRBJ2-3, with TRBD2 identical over 13 bases. The CDR3 has 17 residues. CDR1 MNHNS and CDR2 SASEGT come from the germline V gene. After removal of 2 bases from V and 7 bases from J, the junction contained 9 bases not matched to a gene. CDR3 DNA: TGTGCCAGCAGTGAAAGGCTGACTAGCGGGGGGTTGAATACGCAGTATTTT. It yields the protein CASSERLTSGGLNTQYF.

The chain couples TRBV6-6 to TRBJ2-7; D possibly corresponds to TRBD1 (5 bases). Germline assignment: CDR1 MNHNY and CDR2 SVGAGI (reference sequence). The ends were cut back, 8 bases at V and 0 bases at J, with 14 bases in the middle. The CDR3 extends over 14 amino acids. CDR3 DNA sequence: TGTGCCAGCGCCGACAGATCAGTCTCCTACGAGCAGTACTTC. It yields the protein CASADRSVSYEQYF.

This clone was recorded a few times. The rearrangement joins TRBV6-5 to TRBJ1-2, with D possibly matching TRBD1 (6 bases). This CDR3 spans 14 amino acids. Germline CDR1 reads MNHEY; CDR2 reads SVGAGI. V lost 2 bases and J 8 bases, leaving 15 bases between the germline ends. CDR3: CASSYARTTGGYTF. The DNA for the CDR3 is TGTGCCAGCAGTTACGCCAGGACCACAGGGGGCTACACCTTC.